This TCR beta chain was sequenced during a study of blood T cell repertoires in COVID-19. The overall study: The United States, Italy and Spain provided the acute and convalescent COVID-19 samples. Sample material is recorded as cDNA or gDNA derived from T cells, B-cell-depleted T cells, or PBMCs.

Libraries were prepared by immunoSEQ multiplex PCR; TCRdb keeps only in-frame clonotypes and omits some of them. The sample carries roughly 300,000 clones, 91% recorded once. Seattle cases were enrolled at active infection and followed longitudinally. Per the germline V gene, CDR1 is SGHAT and CDR2 is FQNNGV. The CDR3 totals 14 residues. V was shortened by 5 bases and J by 5 bases, with 15 bases between the two germline ends. The origin of this receptor is a woman in her 30s with COVID-19, enrolled during active disease. The sequenced sample consisted of peripheral blood. V is TRBV11-2 and J is TRBJ2-5, with D unclear. The CDR3 bases are TGTGCCAGCAGCCCCGACTGGGTTCGGGAGACCCAGTACTTC. Amino acid sequence: CASSPDWVRETQYF.